The rows below give T cell receptor beta chains drawn from one sample of a study of OX40 agonist ivuxolimab in advanced cancers. Sequenced by immunoSEQ multiplex PCR; TCRdb stores in-frame clones only, minus some. The data show 4,000 to 6,500 clones, 55% to 80% seen once. The input for sequencing was CD4+ or CD8+ T cells sorted from blood, taken in a trial of the OX40 agonist ivuxolimab. Source of these receptors: an adult with an advanced solid tumor such as melanoma, head and neck, liver or kidney cancer. Each CDR3 is given with its conserved first and last residue. The D gene is left open where the match is weak. Only some rows state a clone size, as once, few, many or a class for expanded clones.

cdr3_nt cdr3_aa j_call v_call d_call clone_size
TGTGCCAGCCGAACCAGGAACTACACAGATACGCAGTATTTT CASRTRNYTDTQYF TRBJ2-3 TRBV5-4 . .
TGTGCCAGCAGCCCCCCGCAGGGGAGCTATGGCTACACCTTC CASSPPQGSYGYTF TRBJ1-2 TRBV7-9 . .
TGCGCCAGCAGCCGAGGGGGGATGAACACTGAAGCTTTCTTT CASSRGGMNTEAFF TRBJ1-1 TRBV4-1 . .
TGTGCCAGCAGTGGGCGGCCCAATCAGCCCCAGCATTTT CASSGRPNQPQHF TRBJ1-5 TRBV2 . few
TGCGCCAGCAGCCAAGATGCTTCCGAGCAGTACTTC CASSQDASEQYF TRBJ2-7 TRBV4-1 . .
TGTGCCAGCAGAGGATGGGATAAAACGCAGTATTTT CASRGWDKTQYF TRBJ2-3 TRBV27 . .
TGCGCCAGCAGCCAAGAAATCCTCGGCTACGAGCAGTACTTC CASSQEILGYEQYF TRBJ2-7 TRBV4-1 . .
TGTGCCAGCAGTACGACAGGGGGCTACCAAGAGACCCAGTACTTC CASSTTGGYQETQYF TRBJ2-5 TRBV6-5 TRBD1 .
TGTGCCAGCAGCTTGGGCGCAGGGTCCTACGAGCAGTACTTC CASSLGAGSYEQYF TRBJ2-7 TRBV5-1 . .
TGTGCCAGTAGCTTACAGGGGATGGATGGCTACACCTTC CASSLQGMDGYTF TRBJ1-2 TRBV19 TRBD1 once
TGCAGCGTTGAAGATATGGCAGGGGTTGAAGAGACCCAGTACTTC CSVEDMAGVEETQYF TRBJ2-5 TRBV29-1 . .
TGCGCCAGCGAGGGAGGAGGGAACGAGCAGTACTTC CASEGGGNEQYF TRBJ2-7 TRBV5-1 . .
TGTGCCAGCAGCTTAGGGGGTACAGATTCCTCTGGAAACACCATATATTTT CASSLGGTDSSGNTIYF TRBJ1-3 TRBV7-6 . .
TGTGCCAGCAGCTTGGGGCCGGGGACAGAAGCTTTCTTT CASSLGPGTEAFF TRBJ1-1 TRBV11-1 . .
TGTGCCAGCAGCTCCCGGGACAGGGGAGATTTCCAAGAGACCCAGTACTTC CASSSRDRGDFQETQYF TRBJ2-5 TRBV7-9 TRBD1 .
TGTGCCAGCAGCTTAGGAGGAGTGAACACTGAAGCTTTCTTT CASSLGGVNTEAFF TRBJ1-1 TRBV9 . few
TGTGCCAGCAGTTACTCGAAACGGGGGGCCGGGGAGCTGTTTTTT CASSYSKRGAGELFF TRBJ2-2 TRBV6-5 TRBD2 .
TGTGCCAGCAGCTTAGGACCAGGACTGACAGATACGCAGTATTTT CASSLGPGLTDTQYF TRBJ2-3 TRBV11-2 . few
TGTGCCAGCAGTCCTACGGACAGGGGGCTAATGCAGCCCCAGCATTTT CASSPTDRGLMQPQHF TRBJ1-5 TRBV27 TRBD1 .
TGTGCCAGCAGCTTAGGGATGGCCGGTGACACCATATATTTT CASSLGMAGDTIYF TRBJ1-3 TRBV7-9 . .
TGTGCCAGCAGCGGGTGGGACAACCTCTACGAGCAGTACTTC CASSGWDNLYEQYF TRBJ2-7 TRBV7-6 . .
TGCGCCAGCAGCCAAGATAGGGGACTCCCTAAAAGGTACAATGAGCAGTTCTTC CASSQDRGLPKRYNEQFF TRBJ2-1 TRBV4-3 . .
TGTGCCAGCAGCATAGGCGGGGCTTGGGAGCAGTACTTC CASSIGGAWEQYF TRBJ2-7 TRBV7-9 . .
TGTGCCAGCAGCCCGAGGGGGGGCGCAAACTATGGCTACACCTTC CASSPRGGANYGYTF TRBJ1-2 TRBV7-9 . .
TGTGCCAGCAGCCCTCCGGGCCTGAGCAATCAGCCCCAGCATTTT CASSPPGLSNQPQHF TRBJ1-5 TRBV7-9 . .
TGTGCCAGCAGTTTGTCGGCAGGGGTTTGGACCGGGGAGCTGTTTTTT CASSLSAGVWTGELFF TRBJ2-2 TRBV27 . .
TGTGCCAGCTCACCGGGACTAGCGGGGGGAAGTGAGCAGTTCTTC CASSPGLAGGSEQFF TRBJ2-1 TRBV18 TRBD2 .
TGTGCCAGCAGCTTGGGGGTCCACGAGCAGTACTTC CASSLGVHEQYF TRBJ2-7 TRBV5-6 . .
TGTGCCAGCAGCTTCCAGGACCTACAGGGGGTATCTTCACCCCTCCACTTT CASSFQDLQGVSSPLHF TRBJ1-6 TRBV4-2 TRBD1 .
TGTGCCAGCAGCTTAGACCCAGGGACGTCACTGCGGTTGAATGAGCAGTTCTTC CASSLDPGTSLRLNEQFF TRBJ2-1 TRBV7-8 . .
TGTGCCAGCTCACCTCCTTTCGACTCCTACGAGCAGTACTTC CASSPPFDSYEQYF TRBJ2-7 TRBV18 . many
TGTGCCAGCCGGGACAGGGGGCCCAATGAGCAGTTCTTC CASRDRGPNEQFF TRBJ2-1 TRBV2 TRBD1 .
TGTGCCAGCAGTGCGGGGGGGGCCGGAACGCAGTATTTT CASSAGGAGTQYF TRBJ2-3 TRBV27 TRBD2 .
TGTGCCAGCAGCTTAGCAGGGGCAGCAGATACGCAGTATTTT CASSLAGAADTQYF TRBJ2-3 TRBV7-3 . .
TGTGCCAGCAGCCGTACCACAGGGGGCACAGATACGCAGTATTTT CASSRTTGGTDTQYF TRBJ2-3 TRBV7-9 TRBD1 .
TGTGCCAGCCGCACCGGAGCCTGGGGGGAGCAGTACTTC CASRTGAWGEQYF TRBJ2-7 TRBV27 . few
TGTGCTAGCAGTCTTAAAATGGTATCCAGCCGGATTCAAGAGACCCAGTACTTC CASSLKMVSSRIQETQYF TRBJ2-5 TRBV7-7 . many
TGTGCCAGCAGTGAACCCAGGGTTGGAGGTGGCTACACCTTC CASSEPRVGGGYTF TRBJ1-2 TRBV6-1 . .
TGTGCCAGCAGCGCCCTGACTAGCGGGACTCCTAGCACAGATACGCAGTATTTT CASSALTSGTPSTDTQYF TRBJ2-3 TRBV9 TRBD2 .
TGTGCCAGCAGCATCCGCCCGGGACTAGCGGGGGGGCGAGACACCGGGGAGCTGTTTTTT CASSIRPGLAGGRDTGELFF TRBJ2-2 TRBV9 TRBD2 .
TGCAGCGTGGGGGGGTACACTGAAGCTTTCTTT CSVGGYTEAFF TRBJ1-1 TRBV29-1 . .
TGTGCCAGCAGCTTTGAGGGACCGCCCTATGGCTACACCTTC CASSFEGPPYGYTF TRBJ1-2 TRBV11-1 . .
TGCGCCAGCAGCCAGTCCCCCCCGGGGTTGAACACTGAAGCTTTCTTT CASSQSPPGLNTEAFF TRBJ1-1 TRBV4-1 . .
TGTGCCAGCAGTCTCGACAGAATCACTGAAGCTTTCTTT CASSLDRITEAFF TRBJ1-1 TRBV28 . few
TGTGCCAGCAGCTTATCTCGGGACACCGGGGAGCTGTTTTTT CASSLSRDTGELFF TRBJ2-2 TRBV5-6 . .
TGTGCCAGCAGTTTATTCTCCCTTAATTCACCCCTCCACTTT CASSLFSLNSPLHF TRBJ1-6 TRBV6-4 . .
TGTGCCAGCAGCTTAACGGGGGGGCTTAACACTGAAGCTTTCTTT CASSLTGGLNTEAFF TRBJ1-1 TRBV7-3 . .
TGTGCCAGCAGCTTGGATTACGAGCAGTACTTC CASSLDYEQYF TRBJ2-7 TRBV5-8 . .
TGCACCAGCAGCCGAGGCGGGGCATTCACAGATACGCAGTATTTT CTSSRGGAFTDTQYF TRBJ2-3 TRBV1 . .